The entry that follows covers one TCR beta chain sequence. This clone came up many times. The antigen it binds to is not known. Per-base qualities were not stored, and no clone one base away is much larger. The data stem from a study of metastatic and nonmetastatic thyroid tumors (TCRdb year 2020). Context from the whole study: The researchers compared repertoires between peripheral blood samples and tumor or nodule tissue samples from patients with malignant or benign thyroid disease.

What the study reported, not specific to this receptor: In both blood and tumor samples, TCR beta diversity was reported to be significantly higher in malignant tumors than in benign nodules.

The cysteine opens and the phenylalanine closes a CDR3 of 14 amino acids. This entry keeps only the CDR3 DNA: 42 bases, framed from base 1. V drops 3 bases and J drops 6 bases, leaving 14 bases in between. Based on the germline V gene, the CDR1 and CDR2 sequences are SGHAT and FQNNGV. No treatment had been received by any patient before thyroid surgery. Using T-cell receptor beta sequencing, the study looked back at clinical samples from patients collected from the early 2010s to the late 2010s. Library creation used PCR. Data came from an Illumina HiSeq 4000. High-throughput sequencing was used to profile the CDR3 region of the TCR beta-chain in every patient. Regarding the original processing steps: The researchers built a classifier to tell apart papillary thyroid cancer patients with distant metastasis, based on CDR3 differences among clinicopathological groups. The Shannon index was used to measure repertoire diversity, and the Morisita-Horn index was used to measure how similar tumor and blood repertoires were. TCRdb reprocessing: public reads trimmed at Q25 with fastp, clones called with MiXCR, in-frame beta chains kept. These V and J calls are TCRdb output, not the study's own analysis. The sample profile shows more than 25,000 clones; about 20% of them were found once. The biggest ten clones account for more than 25% of the sample.

The clonotype was recovered from a male donor with papillary thyroid cancer or a benign thyroid nodule (not recorded which). Some clones in this sample may be carry-over from other donors' samples. Sequenced sample: blood. The rearrangement combines TRBV11-2 with TRBJ1-1, with the D gene too uncertain to name. The CDR3 loop reads CASSLSGIGAEAFF. The nucleotides read TGTGCCAGCAGCTTGTCAGGTATCGGGGCTGAAGCTTTCTTT.